These T cell receptor beta chains were read from a single sample in a study of T-cell memory formation after mild COVID-19. In TCRdb, the 5' RACE reads were re-called with MiXCR into one record per CDR3 protein. Counted here are approximately 210,000 distinct CDR3 sequences, roughly a tenth occurring once; the ten biggest clones make up just over 3%. Sequences were obtained from PBMCs or a T cell subset sorted from them (not recorded which). Receptors were obtained from a man younger than 35 who had mild COVID-19 (a few samples of this study predate the infection). Cell type and time point are not known. Both conserved end residues are part of each CDR3. The D gene is left open where the match is weak. Only part of the rows carry a size: once, few, many, or a class if the clone is expanded.

clone size: few; D gene: NA; J gene: TRBJ2-3; V gene: TRBV11-1; CDR3 protein: CASRSEGDTQYF; CDR3 DNA: TGTGCCAGCAGATCTGAGGGGGATACGCAGTATTTT
clone size: NA; D gene: NA; J gene: TRBJ2-5; V gene: TRBV12-3/TRBV12-4; CDR3 protein: CASSRRGGRKETQYF; CDR3 DNA: TGTGCCAGCAGTCGGAGGGGGGGGAGAAAAGAGACCCAGTACTTC
clone size: few; D gene: TRBD2; J gene: TRBJ2-3; V gene: TRBV4-3; CDR3 protein: CASSQDPRTSGGATDTQYF; CDR3 DNA: TGCGCCAGCAGCCAAGATCCTCGGACTAGCGGGGGGGCAACGGATACGCAGTATTTT
clone size: many; D gene: NA; J gene: TRBJ1-1; V gene: TRBV7-7; CDR3 protein: CASSLTVNTEAFF; CDR3 DNA: TGTGCCAGCAGCTTGACAGTGAACACTGAAGCTTTCTTT
clone size: NA; D gene: TRBD2; J gene: TRBJ2-3; V gene: TRBV5-1; CDR3 protein: CASSLVPAGGDSTDTQYF; CDR3 DNA: TGCGCCAGCAGCTTGGTCCCAGCGGGGGGGGACAGCACAGATACGCAGTATTTT
clone size: NA; D gene: NA; J gene: TRBJ1-2; V gene: TRBV4-3; CDR3 protein: CASSRRIGEGYTF; CDR3 DNA: TGCGCCAGCAGCCGGCGTATCGGAGAGGGCTACACCTTC
clone size: NA; D gene: TRBD1; J gene: TRBJ1-3; V gene: TRBV7-2; CDR3 protein: CASSRTGYGNTIYF; CDR3 DNA: TGTGCCAGCAGCCGGACAGGATATGGAAACACCATATATTTT
clone size: NA; D gene: NA; J gene: TRBJ1-1; V gene: TRBV5-1; CDR3 protein: CASRRQANTEAFF; CDR3 DNA: TGCGCCAGCCGAAGACAGGCTAACACTGAAGCTTTCTTT
clone size: NA; D gene: TRBD1; J gene: TRBJ1-2; V gene: TRBV20-1; CDR3 protein: CSAMDRAYGYTF; CDR3 DNA: TGCAGTGCTATGGACAGGGCCTATGGCTACACCTTC
clone size: many; D gene: TRBD1; J gene: TRBJ2-4; V gene: TRBV23-1; CDR3 protein: CASSQGGQGEHIQYF; CDR3 DNA: TGCGCCAGCAGTCAGGGGGGACAGGGGGAACACATTCAGTACTTC
clone size: few; D gene: TRBD1; J gene: TRBJ2-7; V gene: TRBV6-2/TRBV6-3; CDR3 protein: CASRPQGAKNEQYF; CDR3 DNA: TGTGCCAGCAGGCCACAGGGGGCCAAAAACGAGCAGTACTTC